This T cell receptor beta chain comes out of a study of blood T cell repertoires in COVID-19 (TCRdb year 2020). Turning to the overall study: The collaborator samples originated in the United States, Italy and Spain and spanned the acute and convalescent phases of COVID-19. Samples were obtained from the ongoing ImmuneRACE study (first 160 participants) and from about 1,300 subjects provided by 6 global collaborators. HLA class I and class II types, where available, came from metadata supplied by the sample provider rather than from assay-based typing. Sample metadata almost always included a de-identified subject ID, COVID-19 status, age in years and sex. A freely available public database, intended as a resource for researchers studying the immune response to SARS-CoV-2, is where the repertoires were released. Deeply sampled blood TCRbeta repertoires from subjects exposed to, actively infected with, or recovered from COVID-19 were included in the dataset. The prospective study material was composed of cDNA or gDNA derived from T cells, B-cell-depleted T cells, or PBMCs. Overall study outcomes, separate from this receptor: Clinical and demographic metadata were provided uncurated, with the amount varying by source and participant.

Each collaborating institution followed its own protocols to collect whole blood in K2EDTA tubes. For TCRbeta analysis, collaborators shipped samples as frozen whole blood, isolated PBMCs, or DNA extracted from either of those sample types. TCRbeta CDR3 regions were amplified from genomic DNA by means of the immunoSEQ Assay, a bias-controlled multiplex PCR. As for how the authors treated the data: The number of nucleated cells in each sample was estimated by amplification of reference gene primers within the assay. To quantify the absolute abundance of each unique TCRbeta CDR3 rearrangement, sequence reads were collapsed and filtered. Productive Simpson clonality was computed per sample as the square root of Simpson's diversity index over productive rearrangements. TCRdb took over this immuneACCESS table, retaining in-frame rearrangements with V and J assigned. Such tables are incomplete; in checked studies, under half of the missing clones stem from an unresolved V gene, and the remainder is unexplained. The V and J calls and clone size are taken from that table; D and trimming were inferred from the DNA. Across this sample there are about 120,000 clones, with about 86% seen only once. The ten biggest clones cover 3.8% of the sample.

CDR1 is given as GTSNPN and CDR2 as SVGIG, both from the germline V gene (reference sequence). V drops 2 bases and J drops 3 bases, leaving 8 bases in between. Measured from the cysteine to the phenylalanine, the CDR3 is 13 residues long. Kept here is only the CDR3 DNA, which spans 39 bases and is read in frame from base 1. The count of this clone is one. The target of this receptor is not known. Base qualities are missing; no much larger clone stands one base away. This sequence originates from a woman aged 45-65 years with acute or convalescent COVID-19. The sample taken for sequencing was peripheral blood. The chain links TRBV30 with TRBJ1-5; the D gene cannot be named for sure. The CDR3: CAWSLAYNQPQHF. The nucleotide sequence is TGTGCCTGGAGTTTAGCTTACAATCAGCCCCAGCATTTT.